This T cell receptor (beta chain) was identified during a study of shared clonotypes between healthy human individuals. Study-level background: CD4 naive and CD4 memory each took three plates per donor, while CD8 naive took two and CD8 memory one.

Worth noting for this clone: Its specificity is unknown.

CDR1 and CDR2 from the germline V gene are MNHEY and SMNVEV (reference sequence). Trimming left V 3 bases short and J 0 bases short, with 6 bases between. The CDR3 sequence is 15 residues long. Overall study results and limits: Shared clonotypes: about 5% naive CD4, under 4% naive CD8, under 2.5% memory CD4, over 0.3% memory CD8.

Some 30,000 T cell genomes, or approximately 200 ng DNA, went into the sorted-subset replicate PCRs. Method: immunoSEQ multiplex PCR; TCRdb's copy keeps in-frame clones and lacks some. The sample lists about 590,000 clones; 95% were seen once. Naive-designated CD8 cells lacked CD45RO, were positively enriched for CCR7, and omitted terminally differentiated effector memory CD45RA+ cells. The donors, healthy adults who were HIV-negative, had experienced no recent acute infections or vaccinations. The chain carries TRBV27 and TRBJ2-6; D not certain. The clonotype was recovered from a woman aged 25 to 45 in good health. Sequenced sample: naive CD8+ T cells sorted from blood. CDR3 in amino acids: CASSFVPSGANVLTF. The CDR3 DNA reads TGTGCCAGCAGTTTTGTGCCCTCTGGGGCCAACGTCCTGACTTTC.